These T cell receptor beta chains were read from a single sample in a study of blood T cell repertoires in COVID-19. The assay was immunoSEQ multiplex PCR, and TCRdb's table has in-frame clones only and misses some. The data contain about 50,000 clones, more than 80% of them singletons. Sequenced sample: peripheral blood. These receptors were collected from a man aged 55 to 70 with acute or convalescent COVID-19. CDR3s include the opening cysteine and the closing phenylalanine or tryptophan. D genes are given only for firm matches. Clone size, where shown, is once, few, many, or a class for clones that have expanded.

TRBJ1-1,.,.,TRBV2,TGTGCCAGCACGCAAAGACAGATTAACACTGAAGCTTTCTTT,CASTQRQINTEAFF
TRBJ2-1,.,.,TRBV27,TGTGCCAGCAGTCCACGGGACACCTACAATGAGCAGTTCTTC,CASSPRDTYNEQFF
TRBJ2-7,.,.,TRBV14,TGTGCCAGCAGCCAAGTTGAATCAGGGGCGCGGATACCTTACGAGCAGTACTTC,CASSQVESGARIPYEQYF
TRBJ1-2,.,TRBD1,TRBV28,TGTGCCAGCAGTTCGACAGGGCCCAATGGCTACACCTTC,CASSSTGPNGYTF
TRBJ2-3,.,TRBD1,TRBV27,TGTGCCAGCAGTTTTCTGGGACAGGGGGATACGCAGTATTTT,CASSFLGQGDTQYF
TRBJ2-7,.,TRBD2,TRBV28,TGTGCCAGCAGTTTGGCGACTAGCGGGAGCTACGAGCAGTACTTC,CASSLATSGSYEQYF
TRBJ1-2,.,.,TRBV18,TGTGCCAGCTCACCGGATATTCAGGGGCATGGCTACACCTTC,CASSPDIQGHGYTF
TRBJ2-1,.,TRBD2,TRBV5-1,TGCGCCAGCAGCTTGCTGAGCGGGAGTAACAATGAGCAGTTCTTC,CASSLLSGSNNEQFF
TRBJ1-1,.,.,TRBV28,TGTGCCAGCAGTTCCCACGGGGGGCGAGGGAACACTGAAGCTTTCTTT,CASSSHGGRGNTEAFF
TRBJ2-7,.,.,TRBV14,TGTGCCAGCAGCCAATTAACGGGAGCCCTCTCCTACGAGCAGTACTTC,CASSQLTGALSYEQYF
TRBJ2-7,once,TRBD2,TRBV9,TGTGCCAGCAGCGTAACTAGCGGGAGTACCTACGAGCAGTACTTC,CASSVTSGSTYEQYF
TRBJ1-3,.,TRBD1,TRBV28,TGTGCCAGCAGCCCTTCCGGGACAGCTGGAAACACCATATATTTT,CASSPSGTAGNTIYF
TRBJ2-1,.,.,TRBV15,TGTGCCACCAGCGCCGGGACTTCGCGCTACAATGAGCAGTTCTTC,CATSAGTSRYNEQFF
TRBJ2-7,.,TRBD1,TRBV7-8,TGTGCCAGCAGCTCCCGACAGGGAGCCAACGAGCAGTACTTC,CASSSRQGANEQYF
TRBJ2-3,.,.,TRBV18,TGTGCCAGCTCAGCGGGGACGGGGGATACGCAGTATTTT,CASSAGTGDTQYF
TRBJ1-2,.,.,TRBV2,TGTGCCAGCAGTGCGCTCCAGGTGGGGCTAGGCTACACCTTC,CASSALQVGLGYTF
TRBJ2-5,few,.,TRBV5-1,TGCGCCAGCAACCTGGGGCAGCCACAAGAGACCCAGTACTTC,CASNLGQPQETQYF
TRBJ2-1,.,TRBD1,TRBV5-8,TGTGCCAGCAGCCCAGGGGACAGGGGTCAGGAGCAGTTCTTC,CASSPGDRGQEQFF
TRBJ2-1,.,.,TRBV5-1,TGCGCCAGCAGCTTGGCCCCGAGGGCGGGGCGGAATGAGCAGTTCTTC,CASSLAPRAGRNEQFF
TRBJ1-3,.,.,TRBV28,TGTGCCAGCAGTTTCAGCTGGGCCATTTTGAGCTCTGGAAACACCATATATTTT,CASSFSWAILSSGNTIYF
TRBJ1-3,once,TRBD1,TRBV7-9,TGTGCCAGCAGGGAACAGGGGAGAGCTGGAAACACCATATATTTT,CASREQGRAGNTIYF
TRBJ1-2,.,TRBD1,TRBV6-1,TGTGCCAGCAGTGAAGCAGGGACAGTCCGCTATGGCTACACCTTC,CASSEAGTVRYGYTF
TRBJ1-1,.,.,TRBV6-5,TGTGCCAGCAGTTACTCAGCGCGGATGAACACTGAAGCTTTCTTT,CASSYSARMNTEAFF
TRBJ1-1,few,.,TRBV18,TGTGCCAGCTCACCACAACAGGGCAAGAACACTGAAGCTTTCTTT,CASSPQQGKNTEAFF
TRBJ2-1,.,TRBD2,TRBV6-5,TGTGCCAGCAGGTACCTGGGCGGGAGCTCCTACAATGAGCAGTTCTTC,CASRYLGGSSYNEQFF
TRBJ1-2,.,.,TRBV5-4,TGTGCCAGCAGCTTGAGGCGGGACCTCCTTGGCTACACCTTC,CASSLRRDLLGYTF
TRBJ2-3,.,TRBD2,TRBV10-3,TGTGCCATCAGTCCGGGACTAGCTAGCACAGATACGCAGTATTTT,CAISPGLASTDTQYF
TRBJ2-5,.,.,TRBV11-2,TGTGCCAGCAGCCCGACTAGAAAAGAGACCCAGTACTTC,CASSPTRKETQYF
TRBJ1-6,.,.,TRBV7-3,TGTGCCAGCAGCTTGGGACTCGGAAATTCACCCCTCCACTTT,CASSLGLGNSPLHF
TRBJ2-5,.,TRBD2,TRBV7-3,TGTGCCAGCAGCCAAGGACTAGCGGGAGTGGAGACCCAGTACTTC,CASSQGLAGVETQYF
TRBJ1-1,.,TRBD1,TRBV7-9,TGTGCCAGCAGCGCTCGGACAGGGGCGAGGACTGAAGCTTTCTTT,CASSARTGARTEAFF
TRBJ1-1,.,.,TRBV5-1,TGCGCCAGCAGTGCGAGTTCGGGCACTGAAGCTTTCTTT,CASSASSGTEAFF
TRBJ2-7,few,TRBD1,TRBV3-1/TRBV3-2,TGTGCCAGCAGCTCCCGGGACAGCAGCTACGAGCAGTACTTC,CASSSRDSSYEQYF
TRBJ1-1,.,TRBD1,TRBV28,TGTGCCAGCAGTTTATGGGGGACAGGGAACACTGAAGCTTTCTTT,CASSLWGTGNTEAFF
TRBJ1-5,few,.,TRBV7-8,TGTGCCAGCAGCCCTGGCCGGATTAGGGAGTTGAATCAGCCCCAGCATTTT,CASSPGRIRELNQPQHF
TRBJ2-3,.,.,TRBV7-7,TGTGCCAGCAGCTCCGGAGTTTACAGCGGTGGCGAAGATACGCAGTATTTT,CASSSGVYSGGEDTQYF
TRBJ1-4,.,.,TRBV2,TGTGCCAGCAGACCTTTCGCAGGGATTAATGAAAAACTGTTTTTT,CASRPFAGINEKLFF
TRBJ2-7,.,TRBD2,TRBV2,TGTGCCACCGACGTACTAGCGGGAGAAAGCGAGCAGTACTTC,CATDVLAGESEQYF
TRBJ2-1,.,TRBD1,TRBV18,TGTGCCAGCTCACCGAGACAGGGCGACAATGAGCAGTTCTTC,CASSPRQGDNEQFF
TRBJ1-4,.,.,TRBV28,TGTGCCAGCAGTTCCCCCCCAGGAGGGGTGACTAATGAAAAACTGTTTTTT,CASSSPPGGVTNEKLFF
TRBJ2-7,.,.,TRBV7-2,TGTGCCAGCAGCTTAGCCCGGACGTCAGAGGGCTACGAGCAGTACTTC,CASSLARTSEGYEQYF
TRBJ2-7,.,.,TRBV5-1,TGCGCCAGCAGCTCACCGGCAGGGGACTACGAGCAGTACTTC,CASSSPAGDYEQYF
TRBJ2-7,.,TRBD1,TRBV9,TGTGCCAGCAGCCCACAGGGGTGGGGCTCCTACGAGCAGTACTTC,CASSPQGWGSYEQYF
TRBJ1-6,once,TRBD1,TRBV6-2/TRBV6-3,TGTGCCAGCAGTCCCTCCGGGACAGGGACTTCACCCCTCCACTTT,CASSPSGTGTSPLHF
TRBJ2-3,.,TRBD1,TRBV12-5,TGTGCTAGTGCCCTTCCGACAGGGGCTAGCACAGATACGCAGTATTTT,CASALPTGASTDTQYF